Shown below are 4 T cell receptor beta chains from a single sample sequenced in a study of cytomegalovirus exposure and HLA in healthy donors (dated by TCRdb to the late 2010s). To prepare the library, the immunoSEQ multiplex PCR assay was applied. A mixture of 60 forward primers for TCR Vbeta segments and 13 reverse primers for TCR Jbeta segments was used in the multiplex PCR. The table comes from immuneACCESS by way of TCRdb, which keeps in-frame sequences with V and J called. Part of the clones is missing from these tables; in studies checked, under half for an unresolved V gene and the rest for unknown reasons. Recorded for this sample are tens of thousands of clones; roughly 80% of them occurred a single time. Less than 25% of the sample rests with the top ten. The material sequenced was PBMCs. The receptors stem from a woman between 40 and 55 years old in good health and CMV-seropositive.

This chain joins TRBV19 and TRBJ2-7, with a tentative D call TRBD2 (6 bases). Germline CDR1 is LNHDA and CDR2 is SQIVND (reference sequence). V lost 1 base and J 0 bases, leaving 13 bases between the germline ends. The CDR3 is 16 residues long. CDR3 DNA sequence: TGTGCCAGTAGTATAGGAGGAGGGGCCTCCTCCTACGAGCAGTACTTC. It encodes CASSIGGGASSYEQYF.

The chain joins TRBV30 to TRBJ2-7, with 7 bases lining up with TRBD1. From germline, CDR1 is GTSNPN and CDR2 SVGIG (reference sequence). J gave up 5 bases and V 4 bases, and 17 bases lay outside the gene matches. This CDR3 has 16 residues. The CDR3 is CAWTPGQIFLTHEQYF. The CDR3 DNA reads TGTGCCTGGACCCCGGGACAGATTTTCCTCACCCACGAGCAGTACTTC.

The genes are TRBV11-2 and TRBJ1-6; D might be TRBD1 (5 bases). The V gene lost 1 base and the J gene lost 5 bases, with 18 bases spanning the gap. The V gene's germline CDR1 is SGHAT and CDR2 FQNNGV. CDR3 length: 18 amino acids. CDR3 residues: CASSLGQSPVGHNSPLHF. DNA for the CDR3: TGTGCCAGCAGCTTAGGACAGAGCCCCGTGGGGCATAATTCACCCCTCCACTTT.

Comment on this clone: At one end, the junction sequence differs from germline, possibly due to a read error. This rearrangement joins TRBV7-9 to TRBJ2-3; a possible D gene is TRBD1 (5 bases). The CDR3 runs 12 residues. CDR1 and CDR2 (germline): SEHNR, FQNEAQ (reference sequence). DNA of the CDR3: TGTTCCAGCCGTAGGGGATCAGATACGCAGTATTTT. Translation gives CSSRRGSDTQYF.